Listed here is a single T cell receptor beta chain. Its cognate antigen has yet to be identified. Base qualities are not recorded, but no much larger clone differs from it by a single base. With the immunoSEQ assay, which is a bias-controlled multiplex PCR relying on V- and J-specific primers, TCR beta CDR3 regions were amplified from genomic DNA. A second PCR step added a proprietary barcode and Illumina adapter sequences to the CDR3 amplicons. An Illumina MiSeq instrument was used for sequencing of the CDR3 libraries. For the original study's pipeline: Export and quality control were performed with immunoSEQ Analyzer 3.0, and downstream analyses were performed with R Bioconductor and Immunarch. Only productive rearrangements within the normalized downsampled data set were used in the calculation of repertoire metrics. Clonotypes larger than 5 templates in the normalized cohort were defined as pathologically expanded. The Inverse Simpson Index served as the measure of repertoire diversity. The non-normalized data set was used for CMV-specificity analyses so that all clonotypes could be captured. The clones in this table, taken by TCRdb from immuneACCESS, are in-frame only. Not every clone is retained; where verified, under half of the shortfall comes from an unresolved V gene, and the cause of the rest is unknown. Clone size and the V and J calls come from that table; the DNA yielded D and trimming. Present in this sample are roughly 30,000 clones, about three quarters of which were seen just once. Jointly, the top ten make up 6% to 8.5% of the sample.

This specimen belongs to a study of T cell clonotyping in hematopoietic cell transplantation (dated by TCRdb to about 2021). Regarding the study in general: Recipient samples taken before transplant were obtained following cytoreduction. Recruitment of patients ran from 2015 to early 2017, and follow-up continued until late 2020 or until death. A total of over 130 blood samples were gathered in the study from under 40 consecutive transplant recipients along with their related donors.

Interpreted using the paper, the time point label stands for: recipient sample about 28 days before transplant, after cytoreduction. Recipient blood was collected about 28 days before transplant and at days 30, 100 and 180 after transplant. Nuclei Lysis Solution was used to extract genomic DNA from fresh or cryopreserved unfractionated peripheral blood mononuclear cells. For this chain, trimming is 1 base at the V end and 8 bases at the J end, and the number of junction bases without a gene match is 13. Inclusive of the bounding cysteine and phenylalanine, the CDR3 is 16 residues long. Only the CDR3 portion is preserved as DNA: 48 bases, with reading frame beginning at the first base. The germline V gene encodes CDR1 SGHVS and CDR2 FNYEAQ. Broad study findings and their caveats: Inverse Simpson Index values from donors and from recipients before transplant predicted broader TCR repertoire diversity after transplant. Recipient repertoires showed only a small fraction of overlap with donor repertoires, and over 97% appeared de novo at the given depth. The sample size was limited, and CD4 and CD8 repertoire contributions could not be separated because cells were not sorted. After transplant, TCR diversity in recipients dropped, and pathologically expanded clonotypes increased progressively from day 30 to day 180.

The sequence links TRBV7-6 to TRBJ1-2; a stretch of 7 junction bases matches TRBD1. The origin of this receptor is a woman in her 30s with chronic myeloid leukemia. Some clones in this sample may be carry-over from other donors' samples. Sequencing used peripheral blood mononuclear cells, obtained before stem cell transplant. The CDR3 region: CASSLGVQGLPMGYTF. The DNA sequence is given as TGTGCCAGCAGCTTAGGTGTACAGGGGCTTCCTATGGGCTACACCTTC. Reference TRBV7-6 and TRBJ1-2 genes cover what lies past the CDR3, so the full variable domain is GAGVSQSPRYKVTKRGQDVALRCDPISGHVSLYWYRQALGQGPEFLTYFNYEAQQDKSGLPNDRFSAERPEGSISTLTIQRTEQRDSAMYRCASSLGVQGLPMGYTFGSGTRLTVV.